A selection of T cell receptor beta chains follows, all from one sample in a study of blood T cell repertoires in COVID-19. Some clones are missing from TCRdb's copy, which holds only in-frame ones; the method was immunoSEQ multiplex PCR. This table has 110,000 to 150,000 clones, about 84% appearing once. The specimen was peripheral blood. The receptors stem from a human donor in a cohort sampled during active COVID-19. Each CDR3 is given with its conserved first and last residue.

TRBV3-1/TRBV3-2,CASSQGTGGNYYGYTF
TRBV5-1,CASSPTRSGVMREVTGELFF
TRBV4-1,CASSQDPPRGSGTDTQYF
TRBV10-2,CASSEWGSGGASETQYF
TRBV21-1,CASSKLRHHEAFF
TRBV5-5,CASSLTKPAAEAFF
TRBV3-1/TRBV3-2,CASSQEGAQGFNEQYF
TRBV4-3,CASSQGLSSSYEQYF
TRBV30,CASKRGGEAGELFF
TRBV11-2,CASSLGGTGPRGYTF